Presented here are 21 T cell receptor beta chains from one specimen sequenced in a study of cytomegalovirus exposure and HLA in healthy donors. It was with 60 Vbeta and 13 Jbeta primers that the PCR ran. Some clones are missing from TCRdb's copy, which holds only in-frame ones; the method was immunoSEQ multiplex PCR. The sample carries 100,000 or so clones, 60% to 85% recorded once. The sequenced sample was PBMCs. All receptors derive from a female donor in good health and CMV-seronegative.

The rearrangement joins TRBV27 to TRBJ1-6; the match to TRBD1 covers 8 bases. The CDR3 extends over 15 amino acids. The ends lost 8 bases at V and 0 bases at J; junction bases unmatched: 3. Germline CDR1 and CDR2: MNHEY and SMNVEV (reference sequence). The CDR3 loop reads CASWDRSSYNSPLHF. CDR3 DNA: TGTGCCAGCTGGGACAGGAGCTCCTATAATTCACCCCTCCACTTT.

J is TRBJ2-1 and V is TRBV5-6; D not certain. The germline CDR1 and CDR2 sequences are SGHDT and YYEEEE. V was pared by 0 bases and J by 0 bases, with 4 bases between. The CDR3 sequence is 14 residues long. The CDR3, as DNA: TGTGCCAGCAGCTTGGGTAGCTCCTACAATGAGCAGTTCTTC. Protein product: CASSLGSSYNEQFF.

The chain has TRBV4-1 and TRBJ1-2, with a tentative D call TRBD1 (6 bases). This CDR3 is built from 14 residues. Germline lookup yields CDR1 MGHRA and CDR2 YSYEKL. V lost 2 bases and J lost 6, with 13 bases in between. CDR3 sequence: CASSQLDRRNGYTF. Here the CDR3 DNA reads TGCGCCAGCAGCCAACTCGACAGGAGGAATGGCTACACCTTC.

The J gene is TRBJ1-4, the V gene TRBV30, with TRBD1 identical over 7 bases. The length of the CDR3 is 14 residues. The V and J ends lost 2 bases and 0 bases, in that order; junction bases with no gene match: 0. The germline V gene has CDR1 GTSNPN and CDR2 SVGIG (reference sequence). The CDR3 is CAWSTGATNEKLFF. The CDR3 nucleotides are TGTGCCTGGAGTACAGGGGCAACTAATGAAAAACTGTTTTTT.

The V call is TRBV7-9, the J call TRBJ2-1, with D tentatively TRBD2 (7 bases). V lost 6 bases and J lost 7, with 22 bases in between. The CDR3 contains 16 residues. Germline V lookup: CDR1 SEHNR, CDR2 FQNEAQ (reference sequence). The CDR3 reads CASRPRGARLENEQFF. CDR3 DNA: TGTGCCAGCAGACCCCGGGGGGCCAGACTTGAGAATGAGCAGTTCTTC.

The V call is TRBV5-6, the J call TRBJ1-5, with 9 bases identical to TRBD1. Germline loops: CDR1 SGHDT, CDR2 YYEEEE. The CDR3 has 14 residues. The junction had 0 bases not matched to a gene; V was cut back by 0 bases and J by 5 bases. CDR3 amino acids: CASSLGQGDQPQHF. The CDR3 DNA follows: TGTGCCAGCAGCTTGGGACAGGGGGATCAGCCCCAGCATTTT.

This clone was seen a few times. The chain recombines TRBV7-6 with TRBJ1-3; D is ambiguous. Germline-derived CDR1 and CDR2 are SGHVS and FNYEAQ. The CDR3 sequence is 16 residues long. V was pared by 2 bases and J by 0 bases, with 11 bases between. The CDR3 here is CASSLSPGGSGNTIYF. CDR3 sequence (DNA): TGTGCCAGCAGCTTAAGTCCCGGCGGCTCTGGAAACACCATATATTTT.

This chain joins TRBV5-1 and TRBJ2-7; D perhaps matches TRBD1 (5 bases). CDR3 length equals 13 residues. Deletions cut 9 bases from V and 4 bases from J, with 17 bases between. CDR1 is SGHRS, CDR2 YFSETQ, per germline. The CDR3 DNA sequence: TGCGCCACGTCACTGGGCAGGGATTACGAGCAGTACTTC. Translation: CATSLGRDYEQYF.

The chain recombines TRBV7-9 with TRBJ1-1; 7 bases align to TRBD1. The germline V gene has CDR1 SEHNR and CDR2 FQNEAQ (reference sequence). CDR3 size: 14 residues. After removal of 6 bases from V and 1 base from J, the junction contained 5 bases not matched to a gene. The CDR3, as DNA: TGTGCCAGCAGTCCCGGGACAGAGAACACTGAAGCTTTCTTT. Protein product: CASSPGTENTEAFF.

In this sample, this clone turned up a few times. The J gene is TRBJ2-5, the V gene TRBV30, with 10 bases identical to TRBD2. Germline loops: CDR1 GTSNPN, CDR2 SVGIG (reference sequence). This CDR3 is built from 15 residues. The V and J ends lost 2 bases and 5 bases, in that order; junction bases with no gene match: 8. CDR3 residues: CAWSRAGTSVETQYF. For the CDR3, the DNA is TGTGCCTGGAGTCGAGCCGGGACTAGCGTCGAGACCCAGTACTTC.

The chain couples TRBV6-4 to TRBJ2-4, with 10 bases identical to TRBD2. Germline V gene lookup returns CDR1 MRHNA and CDR2 SNTAGT. The CDR3 totals 15 residues. The ends lost 5 bases at V and 5 bases at J; junction bases unmatched: 6. The CDR3 protein is CASSKAGGPENIQYF. In DNA form, the CDR3 reads TGTGCCAGCAGTAAAGCGGGGGGGCCTGAAAACATTCAGTACTTC.

CDR3 bases: TGTGCCAGCAGCCTCGGACTAGCGGGGGCGGCAGATACGCAGTATTTT. The encoded protein is CASSLGLAGAADTQYF. The chain employs TRBV9 and TRBJ2-3; 13 positions match TRBD2. Germline CDR1 reads SGDLS; CDR2 reads YYNGEE. Trimming took 4 bases from V and 4 from J; bases not matched to a gene: 6. The CDR3 extends over 16 amino acids. The variable domain in full, with the rest retrieved from reference TRBV9 and TRBJ2-3, is DSGVTQTPKHLITATGQRVTLRCSPRSGDLSVYWYQQSLDQGLQFLIQYYNGEERAKGNILERFSAQQFPDLHSELNLSSLELGDSALYFCASSLGLAGAADTQYFGPGTRLTVL.

The chain links TRBV7-9 to TRBJ2-7; 15 bases align to TRBD2. This CDR3 has 18 amino acids. Germline assignment: CDR1 SEHNR and CDR2 FQNEAQ (reference sequence). V lost 6 bases and J lost 0; bases outside the gene matches: 9. In DNA, the CDR3 is TGTGCCAGCAGTTCCCCGGGACTAGCGGGGGGAAGCTCCTACGAGCAGTACTTC. It encodes CASSSPGLAGGSSYEQYF.

The chain employs TRBV30 and TRBJ1-1; TRBD1 agrees at 8 bases. This CDR3 is 15 amino acids long. V lost 4 bases, J lost 3 bases, and 10 bases stayed unmatched. Germline CDR1 GTSNPN, CDR2 SVGIG (reference sequence). The CDR3 nucleotides read TGTGCCTGGAAGACTCCCAGGGGGCTGTACACTGAAGCTTTCTTT. Translating it yields CAWKTPRGLYTEAFF.

The J gene is TRBJ1-2, the V gene TRBV6-5, with D maybe TRBD1 (6 bases). The CDR3 contains 13 residues. Per the germline V gene, CDR1 is MNHEY and CDR2 is SVGAGI. V was shortened by 5 bases and J by 6 bases, with 13 bases between the two germline ends. As DNA, the CDR3 is TGTGCCAGCAGTGAATCGACAGGCAATGGCTACACCTTC. This sequence encodes CASSESTGNGYTF.

The chain joins TRBV27 to TRBJ2-5; D possibly corresponds to TRBD2 (5 bases). Germline CDR1 is MNHEY and CDR2 is SMNVEV (reference sequence). CDR3 length: 16 amino acids. Trimming removed 0 bases at V and 6 bases at J, with 17 bases between. The CDR3 region has the DNA TGTGCCAGCAGTTTATCAAGTGGGGAGATTGTGAAGACCCAGTACTTC. This encodes CASSLSSGEIVKTQYF.

The chain uses TRBV29-1 and TRBJ1-2; D is perhaps TRBD1 (6 bases). This CDR3 contains 13 residues. Germline V gene sequence: CDR1 SQVTM, CDR2 ANQGSEA. Trimming cost V 7 bases and J 3 bases, with 15 bases left between them. The CDR3 spells CSDGGGLDYGYTF. DNA of the CDR3: TGCAGCGACGGGGGGGGGCTGGACTATGGCTACACCTTC.

The chain is built from TRBV9 and TRBJ2-2, with D possibly matching TRBD1 (7 bases). The CDR3 covers 16 residues. V was pared by 0 bases and J by 8 bases, with 17 bases between. Germline values: CDR1 SGDLS, CDR2 YYNGEE. This CDR3 is CASSVGGDSATGELFF. The DNA of the CDR3 is TGTGCCAGCAGCGTAGGGGGGGACAGTGCCACTGGGGAGCTGTTTTTT.

The chain carries TRBV6-5 and TRBJ2-7; 10 bases agree with TRBD1. The CDR3 totals 13 residues. The V and J ends lost 10 bases and 5 bases, in that order; junction bases with no gene match: 8. Per the germline V gene, CDR1 is MNHEY and CDR2 is SVGAGI. As DNA, the CDR3 is TGTGCCATCAGGGGGGACAGGGGCCACGAGCAGTACTTC. Encoded protein: CAIRGDRGHEQYF.

Details on this clone: Other DNA sequences in the same sample also yield this CDR3. J is TRBJ1-3 and V is TRBV5-4; possible D gene TRBD1, 6 bases. Trimming cost V 0 bases and J 4 bases, with 14 bases left between them. The CDR3 is 16 amino acids. CDR1 and CDR2 (germline): SGHNT, YYREEE (reference sequence). DNA for the CDR3: TGTGCCAGCAGCTTGGGGGGGCAGGCGGCCGGAAACACCATATATTTT. Translation gives CASSLGGQAAGNTIYF.

The CDR3, as DNA: TGCGCCAGCAGCCAAGATAGCAGACCGGGGAACACTGAAGCTTTCTTT. As protein: CASSQDSRPGNTEAFF. The genes are TRBV4-1 and TRBJ1-1, with no clear D. The CDR3 runs 16 residues. V lost 0 bases to trimming and J lost 1 base, with 12 bases between them. CDR1 is MGHRA and CDR2 is YSYEKL in the germline V gene.